This TCR beta chain was retrieved from a study of cytomegalovirus exposure and HLA in healthy donors. Trimming removed 5 bases from V and 5 bases from J, with 12 bases in between. The CDR3 loop spans 13 amino acids. The V gene's germline CDR1 is SGHTA and CDR2 FQGNSA. The PCR had 60 Vbeta and 13 Jbeta primers. Repertoires were generated with immunoSEQ multiplex PCR, while TCRdb's copy carries only in-frame clones and drops some. The data show approximately 140,000 clones, with around four fifths seen just once and almost 6% held by the top ten. Study-wide results and caveats: In a later analysis, HLA-C alleles had the fewest associated TCRs, DRB1 alleles the most. One variant, a missense change in DCLRE1C, was linked in a later analysis to TCR beta V- and J-gene trimming.

This clone was picked up a small number of times. Its matching antigen is unknown. The clonotype was recovered from a woman aged 40 to 50 in good health and CMV-seropositive. The specimen sequenced was PBMCs. This chain connects TRBV7-2 to TRBJ1-1; possible D gene TRBD1, 6 bases. CDR3 residues: CASSGTRGTEAFF. CDR3 coding DNA: TGTGCCAGCAGCGGGACGAGGGGGACTGAAGCTTTCTTT.